This record looks at one TCR beta chain sequence and its context. Its matching antigen is unknown. The data were obtained in a study of early stage breast cancer tumors. Study context: Invasive lobular carcinomas made up about 30% of the 12 ER+/PR+/HER2- tumors.

General study findings and limits: Blood repertoires resembled normal breast more than tumor. Commonly generated sequences made up most enriched TCRB sequences shared between patients.

Each sample had two DNA replicates, 0.5 ug blood or approximately 1.5 ug tissue. Assay: immunoSEQ multiplex PCR; the TCRdb copy retains only in-frame clones and omits some. The repertoire includes about 51,000 clones, about 77% of them detected once, and 3% to 4% sits in the top ten. CDR1 is SQVTM, CDR2 ANQGSEA, per germline. CDR3 size: 16 residues. Trimming cost V 7 bases and J 1 base; bases outside gene matches: 11. The gene calls are TRBV29-1 and TRBJ2-5, with 11 bases lining up with TRBD2. Sequenced sample: blood. The sequence was collected from a person aged 40 to 49 with breast cancer. CDR3 nucleotides: TGCAGCGCATCACGGGGGGGACTAGCGGCCCAAGAGACCCAGTACTTC. Translation gives CSASRGGLAAQETQYF.